This is a list of T cell receptor beta chains from one sample in a study of T cells after yellow fever vaccination. In TCRdb, the 5' RACE reads were re-called with MiXCR into one record per CDR3 protein. The table has around 310,000 distinct CDR3 sequences, roughly 4.3% seen once. Sequenced material: PBMCs, taken 15 days after the yellow fever booster vaccination. The receptor set was obtained from a man aged 18 to 30 who received the YFV17D yellow fever vaccine. Each CDR3 is given without its conserved first and last residue. Fields, in order: CDR3 protein, D gene, J gene, V gene. The D gene is left open where the match is weak.

cdr3_aa: ASSFTRKEKLF; d_call: -; j_call: TRBJ1-4; v_call: TRBV12-3/TRBV12-4
cdr3_aa: ASSLATKLTETQY; d_call: -; j_call: TRBJ2-5; v_call: TRBV5-8
cdr3_aa: ASSPAAGNQPQH; d_call: -; j_call: TRBJ1-5; v_call: TRBV12-3/TRBV12-4
cdr3_aa: ASSTRNNEQF; d_call: -; j_call: TRBJ2-1; v_call: TRBV5-6
cdr3_aa: ASRDLTGLNTGELF; d_call: TRBD1; j_call: TRBJ2-2; v_call: TRBV4-2
cdr3_aa: SARDPRAGSSPLH; d_call: -; j_call: TRBJ1-6; v_call: TRBV20-1
cdr3_aa: SGAGDNTEAF; d_call: -; j_call: TRBJ1-1; v_call: TRBV29-1
cdr3_aa: ASSQERDEQF; d_call: -; j_call: TRBJ2-1; v_call: TRBV4-1
cdr3_aa: ASSPAGTSGGITYNEQF; d_call: TRBD2; j_call: TRBJ2-1; v_call: TRBV5-1
cdr3_aa: ASSPSPADGYT; d_call: -; j_call: TRBJ1-2; v_call: TRBV6-2/TRBV6-3
cdr3_aa: ASSKWGSNVVAF; d_call: -; j_call: TRBJ1-1; v_call: TRBV2
cdr3_aa: ASSHIAGRNNEQF; d_call: TRBD2; j_call: TRBJ2-1; v_call: TRBV11-2
cdr3_aa: ASRTGLVAGYT; d_call: -; j_call: TRBJ1-2; v_call: TRBV19
cdr3_aa: ASSPPRAGGSYEQY; d_call: TRBD2; j_call: TRBJ2-7; v_call: TRBV12-3/TRBV12-4
cdr3_aa: ASSLIDTGWENEQF; d_call: -; j_call: TRBJ2-1; v_call: TRBV5-5
cdr3_aa: AVGGASSEQY; d_call: TRBD2; j_call: TRBJ2-7; v_call: TRBV10-3
cdr3_aa: ASSPGGGYNEQF; d_call: TRBD2; j_call: TRBJ2-1; v_call: TRBV4-3
cdr3_aa: ASSPVWWRPQH; d_call: -; j_call: TRBJ1-5; v_call: TRBV14
cdr3_aa: ASSPDPGTTTYNEQF; d_call: -; j_call: TRBJ2-1; v_call: TRBV18
cdr3_aa: ATSSADSSFIAKNIQY; d_call: -; j_call: TRBJ2-4; v_call: TRBV15
cdr3_aa: AIAKSSYNEQF; d_call: -; j_call: TRBJ2-1; v_call: TRBV19
cdr3_aa: ASSLTGAQPQH; d_call: -; j_call: TRBJ1-5; v_call: TRBV5-6
cdr3_aa: ASSDVVNRGVDTEAF; d_call: TRBD1; j_call: TRBJ1-1; v_call: TRBV18
cdr3_aa: ASSPGLALDTQY; d_call: TRBD2; j_call: TRBJ2-3; v_call: TRBV7-2
cdr3_aa: ASSLGASGGAFETQY; d_call: TRBD2; j_call: TRBJ2-5; v_call: TRBV7-2
cdr3_aa: SAIDRVTYNEQF; d_call: TRBD1; j_call: TRBJ2-1; v_call: TRBV20-1
cdr3_aa: ASSFAGEGETQY; d_call: -; j_call: TRBJ2-5; v_call: TRBV7-6
cdr3_aa: ASSFLSRSTEAF; d_call: -; j_call: TRBJ1-1; v_call: TRBV6-2/TRBV6-3
cdr3_aa: ASSPRDRDNYGYT; d_call: TRBD1; j_call: TRBJ1-2; v_call: TRBV4-3
cdr3_aa: ASSLAIRGGFGETQY; d_call: TRBD2; j_call: TRBJ2-5; v_call: TRBV7-2
cdr3_aa: ASSSPPTGVTDTQY; d_call: TRBD1; j_call: TRBJ2-3; v_call: TRBV3-1
cdr3_aa: ASSLLGGGNSNEQF; d_call: TRBD2; j_call: TRBJ2-1; v_call: TRBV7-8
cdr3_aa: ASSHPGRPGLRSGYT; d_call: -; j_call: TRBJ1-2; v_call: TRBV4-1
cdr3_aa: ASSVTDPNQPQH; d_call: -; j_call: TRBJ1-5; v_call: TRBV6-1
cdr3_aa: ASGPSGVSTDTQY; d_call: TRBD2; j_call: TRBJ2-3; v_call: TRBV12-5
cdr3_aa: ASGTGVSETQY; d_call: TRBD1; j_call: TRBJ2-5; v_call: TRBV5-6
cdr3_aa: ASSRLAGNQETQY; d_call: TRBD2; j_call: TRBJ2-5; v_call: TRBV6-5
cdr3_aa: ASSYMSAGARRETQY; d_call: -; j_call: TRBJ2-5; v_call: TRBV7-9
cdr3_aa: ASTPGGSTGELF; d_call: TRBD1; j_call: TRBJ2-2; v_call: TRBV12-3/TRBV12-4
cdr3_aa: ASSLAGVGQPQH; d_call: -; j_call: TRBJ1-5; v_call: TRBV12-3/TRBV12-4
cdr3_aa: ASSYGRGGRDEQF; d_call: TRBD2; j_call: TRBJ2-1; v_call: TRBV6-2/TRBV6-3
cdr3_aa: ASSYPPNNEQF; d_call: -; j_call: TRBJ2-1; v_call: TRBV6-2/TRBV6-3
cdr3_aa: ASRQAGGGTEAF; d_call: -; j_call: TRBJ1-1; v_call: TRBV12-3/TRBV12-4
cdr3_aa: ASSQDWADTQY; d_call: -; j_call: TRBJ2-3; v_call: TRBV4-2
cdr3_aa: ASTPTGGNTIY; d_call: TRBD1; j_call: TRBJ1-3; v_call: TRBV6-5
cdr3_aa: ASSWDQSTDTQY; d_call: -; j_call: TRBJ2-3; v_call: TRBV5-1
cdr3_aa: SARDFSWGFEQF; d_call: -; j_call: TRBJ2-1; v_call: TRBV20-1
cdr3_aa: SASRGGSTDTQY; d_call: TRBD2; j_call: TRBJ2-3; v_call: TRBV20-1
cdr3_aa: ARGSGPNEAF; d_call: -; j_call: TRBJ1-1; v_call: TRBV2
cdr3_aa: ASGAGLAGTAQY; d_call: TRBD2; j_call: TRBJ2-3; v_call: TRBV12-5
cdr3_aa: ASSLEEGSLGTEAF; d_call: -; j_call: TRBJ1-1; v_call: TRBV11-2
cdr3_aa: ASSPGGTATQETQY; d_call: -; j_call: TRBJ2-5; v_call: TRBV18
cdr3_aa: ASSLSGTSTDTQY; d_call: -; j_call: TRBJ2-3; v_call: TRBV4-2
cdr3_aa: ASSLEGRSPLH; d_call: -; j_call: TRBJ1-6; v_call: TRBV7-9
cdr3_aa: SVGQGYGYT; d_call: -; j_call: TRBJ1-2; v_call: TRBV29-1